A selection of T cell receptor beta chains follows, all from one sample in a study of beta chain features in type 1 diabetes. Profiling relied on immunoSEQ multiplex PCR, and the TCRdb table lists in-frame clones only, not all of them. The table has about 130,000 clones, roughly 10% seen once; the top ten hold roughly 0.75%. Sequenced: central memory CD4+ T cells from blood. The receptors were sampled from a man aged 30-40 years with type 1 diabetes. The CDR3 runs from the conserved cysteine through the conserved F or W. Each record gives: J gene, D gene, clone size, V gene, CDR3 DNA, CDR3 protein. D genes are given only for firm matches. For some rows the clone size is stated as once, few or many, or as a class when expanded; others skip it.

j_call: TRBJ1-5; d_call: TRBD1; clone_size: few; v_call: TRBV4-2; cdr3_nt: TGTGCCAGCAGCCCTCAGCCGGAGGGAGGAGGGGGCCAGCCCCAGCATTTT; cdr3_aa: CASSPQPEGGGGQPQHF
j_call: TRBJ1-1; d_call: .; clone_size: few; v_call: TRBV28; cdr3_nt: TGTGCCAGCAGTTTAGGGCTTGGAGGGGAGAACACTGAAGCTTTCTTT; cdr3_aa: CASSLGLGGENTEAFF
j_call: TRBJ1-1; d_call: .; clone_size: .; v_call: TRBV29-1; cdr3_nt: TGCAGCGTTGACAGGGGAACTGAAGCTTTCTTT; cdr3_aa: CSVDRGTEAFF
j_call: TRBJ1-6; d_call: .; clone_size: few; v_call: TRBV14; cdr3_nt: TGTGCCAGCAGCCAAGAGAATCTCCGTGGCTCACCCCTCCACTTT; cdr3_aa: CASSQENLRGSPLHF
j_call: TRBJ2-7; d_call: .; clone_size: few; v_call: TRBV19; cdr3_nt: TGTGCCAGTAGACAGGGCTACGAGCAGTACTTC; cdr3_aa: CASRQGYEQYF
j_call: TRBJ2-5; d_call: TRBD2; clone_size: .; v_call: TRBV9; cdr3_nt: TGTGCCAGCAGCGGGGTCGCGGGGGGGATAGAGACCCAGTACTTC; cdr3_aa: CASSGVAGGIETQYF
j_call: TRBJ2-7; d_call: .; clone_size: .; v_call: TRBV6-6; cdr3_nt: TGTGCCAGCAGTTACGGGCTTGGCTACGAGCAGTACTTC; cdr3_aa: CASSYGLGYEQYF
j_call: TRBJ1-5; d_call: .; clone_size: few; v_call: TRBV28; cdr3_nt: TGTGCCAGCAGTTCAGGCAATCAGCCCCAGCATTTT; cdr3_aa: CASSSGNQPQHF
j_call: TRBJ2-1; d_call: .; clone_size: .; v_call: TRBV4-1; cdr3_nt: TGCGCCAGCAGCCAGCGGGTGGTTAGAAATGAGCAGTTCTTC; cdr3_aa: CASSQRVVRNEQFF
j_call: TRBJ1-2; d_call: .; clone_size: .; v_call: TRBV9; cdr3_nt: TGTGCCAGCACACAGTCAGAAGATAATGGCTACACCTTC; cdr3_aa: CASTQSEDNGYTF
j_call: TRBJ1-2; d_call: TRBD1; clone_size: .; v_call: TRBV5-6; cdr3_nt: TGTGCCAGCAGCTTGGAGGGGGCGCGCGGCTACACCTTC; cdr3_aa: CASSLEGARGYTF
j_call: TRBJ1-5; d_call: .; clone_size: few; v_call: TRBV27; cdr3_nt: TGTGCCAGCAGTTTACGGGGAGATACAAGCAATCAGCCCCAGCATTTT; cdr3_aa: CASSLRGDTSNQPQHF
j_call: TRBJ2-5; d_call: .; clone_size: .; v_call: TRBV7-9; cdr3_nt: TGTGCCAGCAGCTTCTCGGTACAAGAGACCCAGTACTTC; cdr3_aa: CASSFSVQETQYF
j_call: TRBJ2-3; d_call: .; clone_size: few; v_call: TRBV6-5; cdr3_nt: TGTGCCAGCAGTTCCACCTCAGAGAGCGTTACGCAGTATTTT; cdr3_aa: CASSSTSESVTQYF
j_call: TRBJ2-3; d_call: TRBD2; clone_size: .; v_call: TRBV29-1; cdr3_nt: TGCAGCGTTCCCCTAGCGGGAACAGATACGCAGTATTTT; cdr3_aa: CSVPLAGTDTQYF
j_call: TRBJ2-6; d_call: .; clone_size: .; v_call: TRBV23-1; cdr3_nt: TGCGCCAGCAGTCAATCTTGGCCAGGCCAGAGCTCTGGGGCCAACGTCCTGACTTTC; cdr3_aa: CASSQSWPGQSSGANVLTF
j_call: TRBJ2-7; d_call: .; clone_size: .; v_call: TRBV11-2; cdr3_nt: TGTGCCAGCAGCTTAGAGAGGACTTCCTACGAGCAGTACTTC; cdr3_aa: CASSLERTSYEQYF
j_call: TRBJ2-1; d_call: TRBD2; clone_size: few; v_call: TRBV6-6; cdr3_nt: TGTGCCAGCTATTTGGCGGGGGGGCGTGCTCATGAGCAGTTCTTC; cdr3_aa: CASYLAGGRAHEQFF
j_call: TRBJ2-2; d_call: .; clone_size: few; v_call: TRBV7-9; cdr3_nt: TGTGCCAGCAGCTTTTCATCCGGGGAGCTGTTTTTT; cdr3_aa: CASSFSSGELFF
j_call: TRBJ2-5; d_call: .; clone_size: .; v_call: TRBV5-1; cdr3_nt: TGCGCCAGCAGCTTCGGGGTTCAAGAGACCCAGTACTTC; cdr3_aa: CASSFGVQETQYF
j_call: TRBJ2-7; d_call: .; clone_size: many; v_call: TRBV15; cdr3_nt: TGTGCCACCAGCAGAGATGAGGCCTACGAGCAGTACTTC; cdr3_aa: CATSRDEAYEQYF
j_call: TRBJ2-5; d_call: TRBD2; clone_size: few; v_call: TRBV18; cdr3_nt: TGTGCCAGCTCACCTGGACTAGTTGAAGAGACCCAGTACTTC; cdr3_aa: CASSPGLVEETQYF
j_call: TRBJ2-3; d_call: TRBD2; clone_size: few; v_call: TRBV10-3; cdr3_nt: TGTGCCATCGGAGGGGTTAGCGGGGCTGAAACAGATACGCAGTATTTT; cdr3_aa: CAIGGVSGAETDTQYF
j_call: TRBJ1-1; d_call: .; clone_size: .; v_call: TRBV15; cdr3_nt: TGTGCCACCAGCAGGCGTGGGGGGTGGAACACTGAAGCTTTCTTT; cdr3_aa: CATSRRGGWNTEAFF
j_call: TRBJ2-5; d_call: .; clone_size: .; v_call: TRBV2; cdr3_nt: TGTGCCAGCAGTGACGGAGAGGGGACCCAGTACTTC; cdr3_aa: CASSDGEGTQYF
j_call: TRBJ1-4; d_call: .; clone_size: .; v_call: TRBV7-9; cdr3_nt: TGTGCCAGCAGCTTCCAAACTAATGAAAAACTGTTTTTT; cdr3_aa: CASSFQTNEKLFF